A selection of T cell receptor beta chains follows, all from one sample in a study of blood T cell repertoires in COVID-19. Generated by immunoSEQ multiplex PCR, the TCRdb table keeps only in-frame clones and is missing some. The data show almost 400,000 clones, roughly 90% seen once. The source material was PBMCs or T cells enriched from blood (not recorded which). These receptors all stem from a woman aged 30 to 39 with acute COVID-19. CDR3s include the opening cysteine and the closing phenylalanine or tryptophan. The D gene is left open where the match is weak.

j_gene	d_gene	v_gene	CDR3aa
TRBJ2-7	TRBD2	TRBV29-1	CSALAGAYEQYF
TRBJ2-7	TRBD2	TRBV14	CASSHTSGASYEQYF
TRBJ2-7	TRBD1	TRBV30	CAWSWDRRHRYF
TRBJ2-7	NA	TRBV9	CASSPPPGFSYEQYF
TRBJ2-7	TRBD2	TRBV6-1	CASSEPIAGFVYEQYF
TRBJ2-2	NA	TRBV6-5	CATRQTLNTGELFF
TRBJ1-1	NA	TRBV18	CASSPGRVNTEAFF
TRBJ1-2	NA	TRBV11-2	CASSLDPGRGYGYTF
TRBJ1-5	NA	TRBV7-2	CASSGGTVGQPQHF
TRBJ1-4	NA	TRBV11-1	CASSSRLTDPNEKLFF
TRBJ2-7	TRBD1	TRBV19	CASSRDRGYEQYF
TRBJ2-7	TRBD2	TRBV4-2	CASSHFSSGVLSYEQYF
TRBJ2-1	TRBD2	TRBV24-1	CATSDPGTSGGALDEQFF
TRBJ2-2	NA	TRBV5-6	CASSLGLANTGELFF
TRBJ1-1	TRBD1	TRBV19	CASSPQGAGNTEAFF
TRBJ1-2	NA	TRBV5-1	CASSLRGGYTF
TRBJ2-7	NA	TRBV6-2/TRBV6-3	CASSRRGREPYEQYF
TRBJ1-1	NA	TRBV13	CASSTRGDTEAFF
TRBJ1-1	NA	TRBV6-5	CASSYAYSQGEAFF
TRBJ2-3	TRBD2	TRBV7-3	CASSRNPGLAGGATQYF
TRBJ2-1	NA	TRBV12-5	CASGLVMGGHRNEQFF
TRBJ1-1	NA	TRBV30	CAWSRRKEAFF
TRBJ1-1	NA	TRBV27	CASSEVRGPNTEAFF
TRBJ1-2	NA	TRBV7-9	CASSLSGVGYGYTF
TRBJ1-5	TRBD1	TRBV28	CASRYGTGTGRGQHF
TRBJ2-1	NA	TRBV24-1	CATSDWRGPGSYNEQFF
TRBJ1-2	TRBD1	TRBV5-4	CASSDRVTGYTF
TRBJ2-7	NA	TRBV4-1	CASSQETAYEQYF
TRBJ1-1	TRBD1	TRBV7-9	CASNTGGPSQAAFF
TRBJ1-6	NA	TRBV27	CASSLLPGPLHF
TRBJ1-2	NA	TRBV4-3	CASSQERGKGYGYTF
TRBJ1-6	NA	TRBV2	CASSVTSFNSPLHF
TRBJ2-1	TRBD1	TRBV9	CASSARDSSYNEQFF
TRBJ2-5	NA	TRBV24-1	CATSSRAGRYQETQYF
TRBJ2-1	TRBD1	TRBV6-2/TRBV6-3	CASSPTGTGVDEQFF
TRBJ2-1	TRBD2	TRBV7-2	CASSLGTSDYNEQFF
TRBJ1-1	TRBD1	TRBV11-2	CASRDRVEAFF
TRBJ1-3	NA	TRBV19	CASGPPDLSGNTIYF
TRBJ1-5	NA	TRBV7-2	CASSLAGGTGPQHF
TRBJ2-2	NA	TRBV5-6	CASSLKGRTGELFF
TRBJ2-7	TRBD1	TRBV29-1	CSVHSGTGVYEQYF
TRBJ2-1	TRBD2	TRBV10-1	CASSDPGLADADEQFF
TRBJ1-6	NA	TRBV2	CAIAGLNSPLHF
TRBJ2-6	TRBD1	TRBV5-1	CASASGTVVSGANVLTF
TRBJ1-6	NA	TRBV6-6	CASKDSANSPLHF
TRBJ2-2	NA	TRBV7-9	CASKGGRTGELFF
TRBJ2-2	TRBD1	TRBV11-3	CASSFDRGRTGELFF
TRBJ1-2	NA	TRBV5-6	CASSLAYSGYTF
TRBJ2-2	NA	TRBV5-6	CASSPEYSQGTGELFF
TRBJ2-3	TRBD2	TRBV7-9	CASSSAGGNTQYF
TRBJ2-1	TRBD2	TRBV19	CATRGGSYNEQFF